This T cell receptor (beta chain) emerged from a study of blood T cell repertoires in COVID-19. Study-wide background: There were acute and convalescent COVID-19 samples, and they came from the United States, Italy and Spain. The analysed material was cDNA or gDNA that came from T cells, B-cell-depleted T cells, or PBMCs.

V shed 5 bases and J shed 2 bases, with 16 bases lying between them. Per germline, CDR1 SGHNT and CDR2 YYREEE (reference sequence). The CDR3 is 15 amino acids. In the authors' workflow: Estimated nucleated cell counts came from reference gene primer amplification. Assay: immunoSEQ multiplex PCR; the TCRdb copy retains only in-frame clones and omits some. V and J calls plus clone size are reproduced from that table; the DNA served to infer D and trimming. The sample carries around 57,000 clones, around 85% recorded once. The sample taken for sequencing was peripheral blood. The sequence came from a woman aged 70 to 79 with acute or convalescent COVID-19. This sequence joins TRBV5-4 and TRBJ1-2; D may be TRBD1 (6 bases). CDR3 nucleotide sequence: TGTGCCAGCAGGGGGATCAGGGGAAGGAACTATGGCTACACCTTC. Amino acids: CASRGIRGRNYGYTF.